The following is a TCR beta chain sequence with its context. The sample comes from a study of blood T cell repertoires in COVID-19. The data were produced by immunoSEQ multiplex PCR, yet TCRdb's version contains in-frame clones alone and is incomplete. The table shows around 300,000 clones, with around four fifths occurring only once. V lost 4 bases to trimming and J lost 8 bases, with 26 bases between them. The germline V gene has CDR1 LGHDT and CDR2 YNNKEL (reference sequence). The CDR3 has 17 amino acids. The rearrangement uses TRBV3-1 (or the pseudogene TRBV3-2) and TRBJ1-2, with TRBD1 as a possible D gene (5 bases). The sequencing input was peripheral blood. The TCR comes from a woman in her fifties or sixties with active or convalescent COVID-19. The CDR3 nucleotides read TGTGCCAGCAGCCCTTCTGGGACGTCCCCTTATGCGGGGGGCTACACCTTC. Protein sequence: CASSPSGTSPYAGGYTF.